This is a list of T cell receptor beta chains from one sample in a study of blood T cell repertoires in COVID-19. Assay used: immunoSEQ multiplex PCR; TCRdb lists only in-frame clones, some missing. The table has tens of thousands of clones, around 84% seen once; the top ten hold 55% to 60%. Sequenced: peripheral blood. Every receptor here comes from a man between 65 and 85 years old with acute or convalescent COVID-19. CDR3s include the opening cysteine and the closing phenylalanine or tryptophan.

V	J	CDR3
TRBV7-9	TRBJ1-1	CASSGTGGTEAFF
TRBV7-6	TRBJ2-2	CASSPDRVTGELFF
TRBV27	TRBJ1-1	CASSASQGGGEAFF
TRBV5-6	TRBJ2-1	CASSLGTSGNWFF
TRBV6-5	TRBJ2-3	CASSYDGSTDTQYF
TRBV7-3	TRBJ1-1	CASSRSSQQGSGTEAFF
TRBV7-2	TRBJ1-4	CASSLTATNEKLFF
TRBV5-4	TRBJ1-4	CASSLLSGEVEKLFF
TRBV6-6	TRBJ2-5	CASSRDYRETQYF
TRBV29-1	TRBJ1-4	CSVGEPFSEKLFF
TRBV3-1/TRBV3-2	TRBJ2-5	CASSQGTGLQETQYF
TRBV28	TRBJ2-4	CASINGGDGNIQYF
TRBV2	TRBJ1-5	CASIRDRGLNQPQHF
TRBV3-1/TRBV3-2	TRBJ1-5	CASSRNRADQPQHF
TRBV5-4	TRBJ2-5	CASWHRAEETQYF
TRBV11-2	TRBJ2-6	CASPPGEGNSGANVLTF
TRBV6-4	TRBJ2-2	CASSLGTANTGELFF
TRBV28	TRBJ2-3	CASPPRRSGTDTQYF
TRBV7-2	TRBJ1-2	CASSSPGQGRGGYTF
TRBV5-5	TRBJ1-2	CASSLLQAGYTF
TRBV6-2/TRBV6-3	TRBJ2-5	CASSSGTSASKTQYF
TRBV7-2	TRBJ2-7	CASSLPGSALSYEQYF
TRBV6-5	TRBJ2-1	CASRSGLAGYDEQFF
TRBV4-1	TRBJ1-1	CASSPGQGVRTEAFF
TRBV6-2/TRBV6-3	TRBJ1-1	CASSSVGRGNTEAFF
TRBV12-5	TRBJ1-2	CASGPSLREPLRSYTF
TRBV7-8	TRBJ2-2	CASSTRALRNTGELFF
TRBV7-3	TRBJ2-5	CASSFAGFKGETQYF
TRBV6-5	TRBJ2-3	CASSITRSTDTQYF
TRBV27	TRBJ2-1	CASSARPGQAPNEQFF
TRBV5-4	TRBJ2-7	CASSFPGRDSDEQYF
TRBV7-8	TRBJ1-5	CASSLVIVSGGHQPQHF
TRBV29-1	TRBJ1-1	CSVASGWGQGGTEAFF
TRBV2	TRBJ2-5	CASSEVAGGETQYF
TRBV10-3	TRBJ2-3	CAISPGTSGRRWGTDTQYF
TRBV11-3	TRBJ1-1	CASSLAVNTEAFF
TRBV9	TRBJ1-4	CASSARTGTEDEKLFF
TRBV7-3	TRBJ1-2	CASSPTGGDKYGYTF
TRBV28	TRBJ1-1	CASRSRGGSEAFF
TRBV10-3	TRBJ2-3	CATTGTSDHTQYF
TRBV21-1	TRBJ1-2	CASSIGDYGYTF
TRBV27	TRBJ2-2	CASTFQGRPTGELFF
TRBV30	TRBJ2-1	CAWSVRGGSTYNEQFF
TRBV10-3	TRBJ1-1	CAIRGGQGDTEAFF
TRBV28	TRBJ2-5	CASSFSSAQETQYF
TRBV5-1	TRBJ1-1	CASSSWTENTEAFF
TRBV30	TRBJ2-7	CAWSEQDYEQYF
TRBV20-1	TRBJ1-2	CSASPVYGYTF
TRBV28	TRBJ2-2	CASSVTGYGELFF
TRBV29-1	TRBJ2-1	CSGLKEREIYNNEQFF
TRBV15	TRBJ1-4	CATRFGVRDNEKLFF
TRBV19	TRBJ2-2	CASGKQGVAGELFF
TRBV4-1	TRBJ1-2	CASSQDLRTGSGYTF
TRBV25-1	TRBJ1-1	CASRSGRGMDTEAFF
TRBV14	TRBJ1-5	CASSPWEEMSNQPQHF
TRBV7-9	TRBJ1-6	CASSSAGDSPLHF
TRBV5-1	TRBJ2-2	CASSLWSGANTGELFF
TRBV14	TRBJ2-3	CASSLWGGSSSTDTQYF
TRBV12-3/TRBV12-4	TRBJ1-1	CASSLGSVPEAFF
TRBV6-6	TRBJ1-2	CASSYTGSYTF